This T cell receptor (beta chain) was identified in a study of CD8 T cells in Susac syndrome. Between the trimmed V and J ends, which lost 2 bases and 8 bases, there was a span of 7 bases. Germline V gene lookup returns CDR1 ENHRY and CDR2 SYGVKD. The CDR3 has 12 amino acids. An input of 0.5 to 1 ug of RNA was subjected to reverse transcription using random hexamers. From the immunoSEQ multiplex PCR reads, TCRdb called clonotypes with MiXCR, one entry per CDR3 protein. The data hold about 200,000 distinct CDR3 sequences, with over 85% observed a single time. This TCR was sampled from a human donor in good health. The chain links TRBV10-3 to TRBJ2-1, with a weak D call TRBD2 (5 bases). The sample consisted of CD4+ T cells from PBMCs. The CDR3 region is CAISEGGDEQFF. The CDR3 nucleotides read TGTGCCATCAGTGAGGGAGGCGATGAGCAGTTCTTC.